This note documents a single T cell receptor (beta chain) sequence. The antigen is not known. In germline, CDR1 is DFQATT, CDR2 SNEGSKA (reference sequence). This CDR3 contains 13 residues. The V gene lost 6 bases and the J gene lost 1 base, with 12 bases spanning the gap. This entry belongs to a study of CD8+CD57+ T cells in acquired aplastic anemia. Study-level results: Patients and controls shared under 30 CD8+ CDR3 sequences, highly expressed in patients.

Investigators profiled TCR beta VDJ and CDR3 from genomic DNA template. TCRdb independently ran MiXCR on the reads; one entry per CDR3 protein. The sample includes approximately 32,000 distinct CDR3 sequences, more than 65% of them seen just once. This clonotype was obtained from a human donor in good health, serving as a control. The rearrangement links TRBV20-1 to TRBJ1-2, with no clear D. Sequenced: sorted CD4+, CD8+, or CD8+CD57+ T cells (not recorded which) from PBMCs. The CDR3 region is CSAVPDINYGYTF. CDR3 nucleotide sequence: TGCAGTGCCGTACCCGACATTAACTATGGCTACACCTTC.